This T cell receptor (beta chain) was documented in a study of PD-1 blockade in classical Hodgkin lymphoma. There are 11 residues in the CDR3. Germline loops: CDR1 MNHEY, CDR2 SMNVEV (reference sequence). The germline V and J ends were trimmed by 7 bases and 5 bases, with 8 bases remaining between them. TCRdb keeps only in-frame clones here, not all; method: immunoSEQ multiplex PCR. The sample includes 6,800 or so clones, over 60% seen only once; the top ten take under 60%. Brentuximab vedotin exposure varied among the patients, all of whom had relapsed after autologous stem cell transplantation. The chain has TRBV27 and TRBJ1-1; a weak D match, TRBD1 (6 bases). The sequenced sample was peripheral blood mononuclear cells (PBMCs), obtained before the second cycle of nivolumab. The clonotype originates from a human donor with classical Hodgkin lymphoma. CDR3 protein: CASIRGTEAFF. The CDR3 DNA reads as TGTGCCAGCATAAGGGGGACTGAAGCTTTCTTT.